These T cell receptor beta chains were read from a single sample in a study of cytomegalovirus exposure and HLA in healthy donors. Generated by immunoSEQ multiplex PCR, the TCRdb table keeps only in-frame clones and is missing some. The table includes approximately 150,000 clones, approximately 84% detected once. The sample comprised PBMCs. The receptors stem from a man in his forties or fifties in good health and CMV-seropositive. Each CDR3 is given with its conserved first and last residue. The D gene is left open where the match is weak. Only some rows state a clone size, as once, few, many or a class for expanded clones.

abundance	j_gene	v_gene	d_gene	CDR3aa	CDR3nt
NA	TRBJ1-5	TRBV4-1	NA	CASSQDPGGNQPQHF	TGCGCCAGCAGCCAAGACCCGGGGGGCAATCAGCCCCAGCATTTT
NA	TRBJ2-7	TRBV5-1	NA	CASSLLSSYEQYF	TGCGCCAGCAGCTTGTTGAGCTCCTACGAGCAGTACTTC
once	TRBJ2-1	TRBV7-2	TRBD2	CASSLGGLAGANEQFF	TGTGCCAGCAGCTTAGGTGGACTAGCGGGAGCCAATGAGCAGTTCTTC
few	TRBJ2-7	TRBV29-1	TRBD2	CSVVTSGGPYEQYF	TGCAGCGTCGTGACTAGCGGGGGCCCTTACGAGCAGTACTTC
NA	TRBJ1-1	TRBV6-1	NA	CASSERYRLDGNTEAFF	TGTGCCAGCAGTGAAAGGTATAGACTTGATGGGAACACTGAAGCTTTCTTT
NA	TRBJ2-7	TRBV14	TRBD2	CASSPAGGIGSYEQYF	TGTGCCAGCAGCCCAGCGGGGGGGATCGGCTCCTACGAGCAGTACTTC
NA	TRBJ1-6	TRBV7-3	NA	CASSLQTVNSPLHF	TGTGCCAGCAGCTTACAGACTGTAAATTCACCCCTCCACTTT
NA	TRBJ2-1	TRBV30	TRBD2	CAWSGASGEYNEQFF	TGTGCCTGGAGTGGGGCTAGCGGGGAGTACAATGAGCAGTTCTTC
few	TRBJ1-4	TRBV30	TRBD1	CAWSVQGTGGRSLFF	TGTGCCTGGAGTGTTCAAGGGACAGGGGGACGGAGTCTGTTTTTT
few	TRBJ2-1	TRBV14	TRBD1	CASSQDRGTGFDNEQFF	TGTGCCAGCAGCCAAGATAGGGGGACAGGTTTCGACAATGAGCAGTTCTTC
NA	TRBJ2-1	TRBV19	TRBD2	CASSSGGSSYNEQFF	TGTGCCAGTTCTAGCGGAGGGAGCTCCTACAATGAGCAGTTCTTC
NA	TRBJ1-1	TRBV19	TRBD1	CASSIPGGRTEAFF	TGTGCCAGTAGTATACCAGGGGGCCGGACTGAAGCTTTCTTT
NA	TRBJ2-1	TRBV30	TRBD2	CAWTGLAGVNEQFF	TGTGCCTGGACGGGACTAGCGGGAGTAAATGAGCAGTTCTTC
NA	TRBJ1-2	TRBV6-5	TRBD1	CASSLRGQHGYTF	TGTGCCAGCAGTTTGAGGGGGCAGCATGGCTACACCTTC
NA	TRBJ2-7	TRBV10-3	NA	CAISENPADYEQYF	TGTGCCATCAGTGAGAATCCTGCAGACTACGAGCAGTACTTC
NA	TRBJ2-5	TRBV29-1	NA	CSVSPGWFETQYF	TGCAGCGTGTCCCCGGGGTGGTTTGAGACCCAGTACTTC
few	TRBJ2-5	TRBV7-9	NA	CASSLAGESETQYF	TGTGCCAGCAGCTTAGCGGGAGAGAGCGAGACCCAGTACTTC
NA	TRBJ1-4	TRBV2	TRBD1	CASSEGQGQKLFF	TGTGCCAGCAGTGAAGGACAGGGCCAAAAACTGTTTTTT
NA	TRBJ2-1	TRBV10-3	NA	CAISGSWGTYNEQFF	TGTGCCATCAGTGGGAGCTGGGGCACCTACAATGAGCAGTTCTTC
NA	TRBJ2-7	TRBV6-5	TRBD1	CASSYRDRSYEQYF	TGTGCCAGCAGTTACAGGGACAGATCCTACGAGCAGTACTTC
NA	TRBJ2-6	TRBV15	NA	CATSRDRAGNSGANVLTF	TGTGCCACCAGCAGAGATCGGGCAGGGAACTCTGGGGCCAACGTCCTGACTTTC
NA	TRBJ1-1	TRBV10-3	NA	CAISGGGGNTEAFF	TGTGCCATCAGTGGGGGAGGGGGGAACACTGAAGCTTTCTTT
NA	TRBJ1-5	TRBV28	NA	CATHLPTGGDHQPQHF	TGTGCCACCCATCTCCCCACGGGGGGGGATCATCAGCCCCAGCATTTT